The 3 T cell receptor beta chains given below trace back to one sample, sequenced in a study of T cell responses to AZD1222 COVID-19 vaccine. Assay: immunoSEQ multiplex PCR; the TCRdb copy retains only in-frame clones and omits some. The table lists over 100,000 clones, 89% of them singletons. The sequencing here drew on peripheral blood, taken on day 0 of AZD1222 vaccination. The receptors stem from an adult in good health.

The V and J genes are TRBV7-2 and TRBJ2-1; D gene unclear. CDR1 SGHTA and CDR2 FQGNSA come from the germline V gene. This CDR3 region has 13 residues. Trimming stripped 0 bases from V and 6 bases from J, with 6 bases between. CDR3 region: CASSLARFNEQFF. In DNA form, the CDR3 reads TGTGCCAGCAGCTTAGCTCGGTTCAATGAGCAGTTCTTC.

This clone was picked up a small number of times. CDR3 sequence: CASSSSAGLRTDTQYF. DNA for the CDR3: TGTGCCAGCAGCTCTTCAGCGGGGTTACGTACAGATACGCAGTATTTT. The chain carries TRBV7-2 and TRBJ2-3; 7 nucleotides line up with TRBD2. The CDR3 is made up of 16 amino acids. Germline-derived CDR1 and CDR2 are SGHTA and FQGNSA. V gave up 4 bases and J gave up 3 bases; unmatched junction bases: 10.

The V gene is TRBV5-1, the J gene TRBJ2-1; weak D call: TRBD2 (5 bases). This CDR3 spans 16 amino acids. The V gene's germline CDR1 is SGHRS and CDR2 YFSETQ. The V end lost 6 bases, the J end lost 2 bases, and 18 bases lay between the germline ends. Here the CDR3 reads CASKDAGGPTYNEQFF. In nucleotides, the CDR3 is TGCGCCAGCAAGGACGCCGGAGGACCAACCTACAATGAGCAGTTCTTC.